This entry lists 5 T cell receptor beta chains sequenced from one sample in a study of shared clonotypes between healthy human individuals. Sequencing used immunoSEQ multiplex PCR; TCRdb keeps in-frame clones, though not all of them. The sample lists 2,500,000 or so clones, less than 95% occurring once. Sequencing used naive CD4+ T cells from PBMCs. Specified subset: CD45RA+ positively selected. All receptors derive from a man younger than 35 in good health. Some clones in this sample may be carry-over from other donors' samples.

V and J are TRBV28 and TRBJ2-3; D call uncertain. In germline, CDR1 is MDHEN, CDR2 SYDVKM. The CDR3 covers 16 residues. Trimming removed 6 bases from V and 6 bases from J, with 22 bases in between. CDR3 coding DNA: TGTGCCAGCAGGGTAGCCCAGAATTACGGTGGGGATACGCAGTATTTT. Translation: CASRVAQNYGGDTQYF.

This chain joins TRBV6-1 and TRBJ1-4; D gene unclear. This CDR3 has 14 amino acids. The V end was cut by 4 bases, the J end by 10 bases, with 16 bases between. Germline CDR1 reads MNHNS; CDR2 reads SASEGT. CDR3 sequence (DNA): TGTGCCAGCAGTGTTCGGTCAACAGCCGGAAAACTGTTTTTT. Protein: CASSVRSTAGKLFF.

The V call is TRBV7-9, the J call TRBJ2-6, with unresolved D. CDR1 SEHNR and CDR2 FQNEAQ come from the germline V gene (reference sequence). The CDR3 extends over 17 amino acids. The ends were cut back, 3 bases at V and 0 bases at J, with 12 bases in the middle. The CDR3 loop reads CASSFALDYSGANVLTF. In DNA form, the CDR3 reads TGTGCCAGCAGCTTCGCCTTAGATTACTCTGGGGCCAACGTCCTGACTTTC. Drawing the rest from reference TRBV7-9 and TRBJ2-6, the complete variable domain is DTGVSQNPRHKITKRGQNVTFRCDPISEHNRLYWYRQTLGQGPEFLTYFQNEAQLEKSRLLSDRFSAERPKGSFSTLEIQRTEQGDSAMYLCASSFALDYSGANVLTFGAGSRLTVL.

The chain has TRBV28 and TRBJ1-4; D is undetermined. This CDR3 region has 15 residues. Trimming pared 3 bases from V and 8 bases from J, leaving 16 bases between. Germline values: CDR1 MDHEN, CDR2 SYDVKM. The DNA for the CDR3 is TGTGCCAGCAGTTTTAATTTGCGATTAGGAGAAAAACTGTTTTTT. As protein: CASSFNLRLGEKLFF.

As for this clone: The junction and the germline gene differ at one end; a read error may be behind it. The rearrangement links TRBV30 to TRBJ2-2; D possibly corresponds to TRBD2 (5 bases). The CDR3 loop spans 14 amino acids. Germline V gene lookup returns CDR1 GTSNPN and CDR2 SVGIG (reference sequence). In DNA, the CDR3 is TGCGCATCAGGAGAGGGCATCAACACCGGGGAGCTGTTTTTT. This encodes CASGEGINTGELFF. The variable domain in full, with the rest retrieved from reference TRBV30 and TRBJ2-2, is SQTIHQWPATLVQPVGSPLSLECTVEGTSNPNLYWYRQAAGRGLQLLFYSVGIGQISSEVPQNLSASRPQDRQFILSSKKLLLSDSGFYLCASGEGINTGELFFGEGSRLTVL.